In its sample, the clone carrying this TCR beta chain was seen a few times. Its target is unknown. Losses at the gene ends were 1 base for V and 6 bases for J; bases not matched to a gene: 9. Germline CDR1 SGHTA, CDR2 FQGNSA. The CDR3 has 17 amino acids. The source of the sample is a study of blood T cells in healthy people across ages. Study-level results: Older age went with lower TCR beta diversity per million T cells, in a roughly linear way.

A J-beta primer mix and a sample-barcoded 5' primer were used in a second PCR of roughly 6 to 11 cycles. TCRdb passed the 5' RACE reads through MiXCR, listing each CDR3 protein once. The sample yields roughly 1,700,000 distinct CDR3 sequences, 28% seen once. Sequenced: blood. This receptor was identified in a woman aged 25 to 45 in good health. J is TRBJ2-1 and V is TRBV7-2; 10 nucleotides match TRBD2. The CDR3 nucleotides read TGTGCCAGCAGCTTAGGAGCTCTAGCGGGAGCTCCCAATGAGCAGTTCTTC. Amino acid sequence: CASSLGALAGAPNEQFF.